Listed below are T cell receptor beta chains from one sample, sequenced in a study of cytomegalovirus exposure and HLA in healthy donors. Profiling relied on immunoSEQ multiplex PCR, and the TCRdb table lists in-frame clones only, not all of them. The sample consists of over 150,000 clones, over 75% of them appearing once. What was sequenced was PBMCs. These receptors came from a man aged 40-49 years in good health and CMV-seronegative. The CDR3 runs from the conserved cysteine through the conserved F or W. A D gene is named only where the DNA matches it firmly. The listing skips clone size in some rows; elsewhere it reads once, few, many or a size class.

>TRBV27|-|TRBJ1-6|-
CASSPRADNSPLHF
TGTGCCAGCAGTCCCAGGGCGGATAATTCACCCCTCCACTTT
>TRBV28|-|TRBJ1-3|-
CASRGRSRNQGIF
TGTGCCAGCAGAGGCAGGAGTCGTAATCAGGGGATTTTT
>TRBV27|-|TRBJ2-2|once
CASSSSEVSGELFF
TGTGCCAGCAGTTCATCCGAGGTTAGCGGGGAGCTGTTTTTT
>TRBV19|-|TRBJ1-3|-
CASTITGTPVSGNTIYF
TGTGCCAGTACCATCACCGGGACACCCGTCTCTGGAAACACCATATATTTT
>TRBV28|TRBD1|TRBJ2-6|-
CATLRDRVVAGANVLTF
TGTGCCACCCTCCGGGACAGGGTTGTCGCTGGGGCCAACGTCCTGACTTTC
>TRBV30|TRBD1|TRBJ1-3|-
CAWNTGGGRFGNTIYF
TGTGCCTGGAATACAGGGGGCGGGCGCTTTGGAAACACCATATATTTT
>TRBV28|-|TRBJ1-3|few
CASSPTGLGGNTIYF
TGTGCCAGCAGCCCGACCGGACTGGGAGGAAACACCATATATTTT
>TRBV29-1|-|TRBJ1-1|-
CSVQQNEAFF
TGCAGCGTCCAACAGAATGAAGCTTTCTTT
>TRBV5-1|-|TRBJ1-3|-
CASSLGPGLTGNTIYF
TGCGCCAGCAGCTTGGGTCCGGGACTTACTGGAAACACCATATATTTT
>TRBV10-2|-|TRBJ1-1|-
CASRKQGNTEAFF
TGCGCCAGCCGAAAACAGGGGAACACTGAAGCTTTCTTT
>TRBV18|-|TRBJ2-2|-
CASSQRAGELFF
TGTGCCAGCTCACAGCGCGCCGGGGAGCTGTTTTTT
>TRBV2|TRBD1|TRBJ1-5|few
CASQRTGGNQPQHF
TGTGCCAGCCAGAGGACAGGGGGCAATCAGCCCCAGCATTTT
>TRBV7-9|TRBD1|TRBJ2-6|-
CASSHVGQGVRGANVLTF
TGTGCCAGCAGCCACGTGGGACAGGGGGTGCGGGGGGCCAACGTCCTGACTTTC
>TRBV27|TRBD2|TRBJ2-1|-
CATGLAGEVNEQFF
TGTGCCACGGGACTAGCGGGGGAAGTCAATGAGCAGTTCTTC
>TRBV2|-|TRBJ1-4|few
CAIAAGGNEKLFF
TGTGCCATCGCTGCAGGAGGGAATGAAAAACTGTTTTTT
>TRBV7-9|-|TRBJ2-2|-
CASRPGSGELFF
TGTGCCAGCAGGCCAGGGTCCGGGGAGCTGTTTTTT
>TRBV5-1|-|TRBJ2-3|-
CASSQQGTDTQYF
TGCGCCAGCAGCCAGCAGGGCACAGATACGCAGTATTTT
>TRBV19|-|TRBJ1-4|-
CASSINRVEKLFF
TGTGCCAGTAGTATCAACAGGGTCGAAAAACTGTTTTTT
>TRBV9|TRBD1|TRBJ2-1|-
CASSPGGWSYNEQFF
TGTGCCAGCAGCCCAGGGGGTTGGTCCTACAATGAGCAGTTCTTC
>TRBV19|-|TRBJ1-1|-
CASIGGSEAFF
TGTGCCAGTATAGGCGGGTCTGAAGCTTTCTTT
>TRBV10-3|-|TRBJ2-7|few
CAISVGRHEQYF
TGTGCCATCAGTGTGGGGCGTCACGAGCAGTACTTC
>TRBV28|TRBD1|TRBJ1-1|-
CATGGWTEAFF
TGTGCCACAGGGGGATGGACTGAAGCTTTCTTT
>TRBV30|TRBD1|TRBJ2-1|-
CAWTMTGPNEQFF
TGTGCCTGGACTATGACAGGGCCCAATGAGCAGTTCTTC
>TRBV9|TRBD1|TRBJ1-5|-
CASSDDRDQPQHF
TGTGCCAGCAGCGACGACAGGGATCAGCCCCAGCATTTT
>TRBV7-2|TRBD1|TRBJ2-1|-
CASSRQGSSYNEQFF
TGTGCCAGCAGCCGACAGGGGAGCTCCTACAATGAGCAGTTCTTC
>TRBV7-2|-|TRBJ1-6|-
CASSFGQYNSPLHF
TGTGCCAGCAGCTTCGGACAGTATAATTCACCCCTCCACTTT
>TRBV6-4|-|TRBJ2-3|few
CASSPGTGGTDTQYF
TGTGCCAGCAGCCCAGGGACGGGGGGCACAGATACGCAGTATTTT
>TRBV5-5|-|TRBJ2-1|-
CASSFSRGPYNEQFF
TGTGCCAGCAGCTTCTCGCGGGGGCCTTACAATGAGCAGTTCTTC
>TRBV4-1|-|TRBJ1-2|-
CASRHQGVDYGYTF
TGCGCCAGCAGGCACCAGGGCGTGGACTATGGCTACACCTTC
>TRBV7-3|-|TRBJ2-5|once
CASSLIPGETQYF
TGTGCCAGCAGCTTAATCCCGGGGGAGACCCAGTACTTC
>TRBV2|TRBD1|TRBJ1-2|-
CASSPSGGTGVEYGYTF
TGTGCCAGCAGCCCATCCGGAGGGACAGGGGTAGAGTATGGCTACACCTTC
>TRBV28|-|TRBJ2-7|-
CAASGRNEQYF
TGTGCCGCTTCAGGGAGGAACGAGCAGTACTTC
>TRBV19|-|TRBJ2-1|few
CASSIDRSSYNEQFF
TGTGCCAGTAGTATAGACCGTAGCTCCTACAATGAGCAGTTCTTC
>TRBV27|-|TRBJ2-7|once
CASSFKGYEQYF
TGTGCCAGCAGTTTTAAGGGGTACGAGCAGTACTTC
>TRBV7-9|-|TRBJ2-6|-
CASSLRASGANVLTF
TGTGCCAGCAGCTTGCGGGCGTCAGGGGCCAACGTCCTGACTTTC
>TRBV7-8|-|TRBJ2-4|-
CASSYSLRESRPGLAKNIQYF
TGTGCCAGCAGCTATTCCTTGAGGGAGAGTCGCCCCGGGCTAGCCAAAAACATTCAGTACTTC
>TRBV7-2|TRBD2|TRBJ2-1|-
CASRPSGGANNEQFF
TGTGCCAGCAGGCCTAGCGGGGGGGCGAACAATGAGCAGTTCTTC
>TRBV15|-|TRBJ1-5|-
CATSRATGNQPQHF
TGTGCCACCAGCCGCGCCACGGGCAATCAGCCCCAGCATTTT
>TRBV29-1|TRBD1|TRBJ2-5|-
CSVEPGQGRETQYF
TGCAGCGTTGAGCCGGGACAGGGGAGGGAGACCCAGTACTTC
>TRBV6-5|TRBD1|TRBJ1-5|-
CASSSKDRGRQPQHF
TGTGCCAGCAGTTCTAAGGACAGGGGGCGTCAGCCCCAGCATTTT
>TRBV2|TRBD1|TRBJ1-5|-
CASSFDRGNQPQHF
TGTGCCAGCAGCTTCGACAGGGGTAATCAGCCCCAGCATTTT
>TRBV6-5|TRBD1|TRBJ2-7|-
CASRPGQPSYEQYF
TGTGCCAGCAGACCGGGACAGCCCTCCTACGAGCAGTACTTC
>TRBV7-3|-|TRBJ1-5|-
CASSTPGGRKNQPQHF
TGTGCCAGCAGCACACCCGGGGGACGTAAGAATCAGCCCCAGCATTTT
>TRBV6-1|TRBD1|TRBJ1-2|once
CASSRDSLNYGYTF
TGTGCCAGCAGCCGGGACAGCCTTAACTATGGCTACACCTTC
>TRBV28|TRBD1|TRBJ2-7|-
CASKNPGQGAGGTYEQYF
TGTGCCAGCAAAAACCCGGGACAGGGGGCAGGAGGGACCTACGAGCAGTACTTC
>TRBV2|-|TRBJ2-2|-
CASSERGDTGELFF
TGTGCCAGCAGTGAAAGGGGTGATACCGGGGAGCTGTTTTTT
>TRBV11-2|TRBD1|TRBJ2-5|-
CASSINRGRVSRETQYF
TGTGCCAGCAGCATCAACAGGGGGCGAGTGAGTCGGGAGACCCAGTACTTC
>TRBV7-6|-|TRBJ1-1|-
CASAPTANTEAFF
TGTGCCAGCGCCCCAACAGCGAACACTGAAGCTTTCTTT
>TRBV4-2|TRBD1|TRBJ2-7|-
CASSQVVGTGYEQYF
TGTGCCAGCAGCCAAGTGGTCGGGACAGGGTACGAGCAGTACTTC
>TRBV7-9|TRBD2|TRBJ2-7|-
CASSLGSGGAKYEQYF
TGTGCCAGCAGCTTAGGTAGCGGGGGGGCAAAGTACGAGCAGTACTTC
>TRBV6-1|TRBD1|TRBJ1-1|few
CASTGQGNTEAFF
TGTGCCAGCACCGGACAGGGTAACACTGAAGCTTTCTTT
>TRBV11-1|-|TRBJ1-4|few
CASSCGWSFIVERREKLFF
TGTGCCAGCAGCTGTGGTTGGTCGTTTATAGTGGAGAGGCGAGAAAAACTGTTTTTT
>TRBV27|TRBD2|TRBJ2-7|-
CASTPSGRGGHYEQYF
TGTGCCAGCACTCCTTCGGGGCGGGGGGGCCACTACGAGCAGTACTTC
>TRBV15|-|TRBJ1-4|-
CATETGGNEKLFF
TGTGCCACCGAGACAGGTGGGAATGAAAAACTGTTTTTT
>TRBV27|TRBD1|TRBJ2-7|-
CASSSTGQGAWEQYF
TGTGCCAGCAGTTCCACGGGACAGGGGGCGTGGGAGCAGTACTTC